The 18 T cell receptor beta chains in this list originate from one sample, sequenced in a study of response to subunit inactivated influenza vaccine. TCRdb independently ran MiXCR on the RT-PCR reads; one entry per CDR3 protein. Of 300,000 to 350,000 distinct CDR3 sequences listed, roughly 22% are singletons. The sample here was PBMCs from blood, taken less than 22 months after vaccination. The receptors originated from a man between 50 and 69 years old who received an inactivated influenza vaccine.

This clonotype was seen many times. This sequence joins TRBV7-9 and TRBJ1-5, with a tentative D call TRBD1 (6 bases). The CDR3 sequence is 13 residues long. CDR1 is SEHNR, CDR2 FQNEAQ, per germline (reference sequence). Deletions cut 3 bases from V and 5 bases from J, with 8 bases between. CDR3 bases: TGTGCCAGCAGCTTTGCAGGGGATCAGCCCCAGCATTTT. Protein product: CASSFAGDQPQHF.

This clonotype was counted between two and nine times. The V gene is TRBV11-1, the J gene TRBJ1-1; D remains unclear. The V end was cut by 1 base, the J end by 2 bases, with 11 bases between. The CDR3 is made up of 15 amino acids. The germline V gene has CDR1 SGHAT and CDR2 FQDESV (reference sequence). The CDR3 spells CASSLVLGGNTEAFF. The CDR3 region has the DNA TGTGCCAGCAGCTTAGTTTTGGGCGGTAACACTGAAGCTTTCTTT.

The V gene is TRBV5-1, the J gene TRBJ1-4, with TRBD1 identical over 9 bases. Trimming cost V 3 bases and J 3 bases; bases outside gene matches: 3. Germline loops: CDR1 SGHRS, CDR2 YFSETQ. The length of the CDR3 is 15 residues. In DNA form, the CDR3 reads TGCGCCAGCAGCTCACAGGGGGCTCCTAATGAAAAACTGTTTTTT. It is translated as CASSSQGAPNEKLFF.

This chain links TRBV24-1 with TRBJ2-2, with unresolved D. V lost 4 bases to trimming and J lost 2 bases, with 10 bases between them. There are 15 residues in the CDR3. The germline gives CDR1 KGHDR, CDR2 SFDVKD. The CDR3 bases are TGTGCCACCAGTGAATCTGGGCCAAACACCGGGGAGCTGTTTTTT. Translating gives CATSESGPNTGELFF.

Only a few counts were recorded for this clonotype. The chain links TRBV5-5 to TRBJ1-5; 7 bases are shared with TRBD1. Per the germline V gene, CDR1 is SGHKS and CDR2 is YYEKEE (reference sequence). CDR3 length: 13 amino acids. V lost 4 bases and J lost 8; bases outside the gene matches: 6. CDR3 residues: CASSRDSLKPQHF. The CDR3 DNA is TGTGCCAGCAGCCGGGACAGCTTAAAGCCCCAGCATTTT. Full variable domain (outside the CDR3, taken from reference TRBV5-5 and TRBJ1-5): DAGVTQSPTHLIKTRGQQVTLRCSPISGHKSVSWYQQVLGQGPQFIFQYYEKEERGRGNFPDRFSARQFPNYSSELNVNALLLGDSALYLCASSRDSLKPQHFGDGTRLSIL.

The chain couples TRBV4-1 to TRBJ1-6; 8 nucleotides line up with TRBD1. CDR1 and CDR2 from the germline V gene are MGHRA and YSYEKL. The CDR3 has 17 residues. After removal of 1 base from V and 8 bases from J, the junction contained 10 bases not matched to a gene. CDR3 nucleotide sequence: TGCGCCAGCAGCCAAGGGGACAGGCGGCCTATTTATTCACCCCTCCACTTT. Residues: CASSQGDRRPIYSPLHF.

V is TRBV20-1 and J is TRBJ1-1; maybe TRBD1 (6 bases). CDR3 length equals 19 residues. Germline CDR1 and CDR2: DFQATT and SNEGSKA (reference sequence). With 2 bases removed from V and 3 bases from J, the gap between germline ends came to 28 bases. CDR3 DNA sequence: TGCAGTGCTAGATCACTAGAATACCGGGACACTGCCTCGGACACTGAAGCTTTCTTT. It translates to CSARSLEYRDTASDTEAFF.

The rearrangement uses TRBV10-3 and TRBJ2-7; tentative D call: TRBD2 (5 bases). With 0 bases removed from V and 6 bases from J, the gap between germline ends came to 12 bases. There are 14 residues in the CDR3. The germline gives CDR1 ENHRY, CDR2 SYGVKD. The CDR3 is CAISESIQLGEQYF. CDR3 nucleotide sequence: TGTGCCATCAGTGAGTCAATACAACTAGGCGAGCAGTACTTC.

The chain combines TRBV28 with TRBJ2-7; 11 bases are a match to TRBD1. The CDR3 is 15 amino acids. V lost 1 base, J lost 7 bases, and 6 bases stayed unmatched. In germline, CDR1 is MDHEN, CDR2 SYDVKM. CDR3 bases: TGTGCCAGCAGTTTATATCGGACAGGGGGCTTTGAGCAGTACTTC. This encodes CASSLYRTGGFEQYF.

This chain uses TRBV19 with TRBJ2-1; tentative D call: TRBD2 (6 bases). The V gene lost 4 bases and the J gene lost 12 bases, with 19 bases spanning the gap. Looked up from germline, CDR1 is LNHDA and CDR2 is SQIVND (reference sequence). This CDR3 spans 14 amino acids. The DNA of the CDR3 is TGTGCCAGTAGTACTGCGGGAAGGTTGGAGGGGCAGTTCTTC. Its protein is CASSTAGRLEGQFF.

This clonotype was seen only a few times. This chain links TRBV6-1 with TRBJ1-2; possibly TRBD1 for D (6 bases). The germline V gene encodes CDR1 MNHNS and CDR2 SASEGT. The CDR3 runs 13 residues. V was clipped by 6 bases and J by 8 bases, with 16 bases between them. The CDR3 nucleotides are TGTGCCAGCAGCCGACGGGGGGCGGAGGGCTACACCTTC. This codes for CASSRRGAEGYTF.

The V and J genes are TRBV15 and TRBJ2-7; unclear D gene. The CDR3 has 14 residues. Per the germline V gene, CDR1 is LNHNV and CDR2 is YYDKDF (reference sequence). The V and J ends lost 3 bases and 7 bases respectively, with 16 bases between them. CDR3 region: CATSRDPMVQEQYF. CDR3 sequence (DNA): TGTGCCACCAGCAGGGATCCGATGGTACAGGAGCAGTACTTC.

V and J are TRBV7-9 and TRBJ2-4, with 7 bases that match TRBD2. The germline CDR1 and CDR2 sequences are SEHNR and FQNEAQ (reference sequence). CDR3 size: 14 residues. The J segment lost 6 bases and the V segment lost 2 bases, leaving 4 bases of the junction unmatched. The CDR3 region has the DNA TGTGCCAGCAGCTTAATAGGGGAGGGAAACATTCAGTACTTC. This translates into CASSLIGEGNIQYF. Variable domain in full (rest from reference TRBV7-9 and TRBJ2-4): DTGVSQNPRHKITKRGQNVTFRCDPISEHNRLYWYRQTLGQGPEFLTYFQNEAQLEKSRLLSDRFSAERPKGSFSTLEIQRTEQGDSAMYLCASSLIGEGNIQYFGAGTRLSVL.

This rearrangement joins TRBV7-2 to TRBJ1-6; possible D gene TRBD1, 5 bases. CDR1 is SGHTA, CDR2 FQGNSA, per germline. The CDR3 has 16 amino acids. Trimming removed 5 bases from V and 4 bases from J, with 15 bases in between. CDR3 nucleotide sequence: TGTGCCAGCAGCCGACAGAACGCAGCTTATAATTCACCCCTCCACTTT. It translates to CASSRQNAAYNSPLHF.

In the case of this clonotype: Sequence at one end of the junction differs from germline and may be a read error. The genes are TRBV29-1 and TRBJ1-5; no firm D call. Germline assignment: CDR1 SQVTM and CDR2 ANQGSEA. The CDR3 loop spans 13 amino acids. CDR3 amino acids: CSVGENSNQPRHF. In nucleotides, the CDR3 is TGCAGCGTTGGTGAAAATAGCAATCAGCCCCGGCATTTT.

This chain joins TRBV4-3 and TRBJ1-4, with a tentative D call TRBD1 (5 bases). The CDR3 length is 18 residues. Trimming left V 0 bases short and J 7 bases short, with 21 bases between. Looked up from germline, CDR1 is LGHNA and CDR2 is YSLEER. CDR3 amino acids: CASSQESGTNGRGEKLFF. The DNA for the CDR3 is TGCGCCAGCAGCCAAGAATCCGGGACCAATGGCCGTGGTGAAAAACTGTTTTTT.

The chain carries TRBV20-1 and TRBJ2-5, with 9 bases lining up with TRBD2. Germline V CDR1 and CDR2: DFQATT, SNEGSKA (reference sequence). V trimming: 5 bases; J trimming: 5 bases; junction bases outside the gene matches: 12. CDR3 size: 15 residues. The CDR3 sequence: CSAHGGGGARETQYF. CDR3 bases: TGCAGTGCTCATGGAGGCGGGGGGGCCCGGGAGACCCAGTACTTC.

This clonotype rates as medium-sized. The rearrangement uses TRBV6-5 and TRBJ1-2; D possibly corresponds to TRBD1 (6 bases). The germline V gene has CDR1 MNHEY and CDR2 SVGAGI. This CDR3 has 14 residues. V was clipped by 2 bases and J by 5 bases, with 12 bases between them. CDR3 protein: CASSYGQNSYGYTF. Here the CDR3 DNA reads TGTGCCAGCAGTTACGGACAGAACAGTTATGGCTACACCTTC.